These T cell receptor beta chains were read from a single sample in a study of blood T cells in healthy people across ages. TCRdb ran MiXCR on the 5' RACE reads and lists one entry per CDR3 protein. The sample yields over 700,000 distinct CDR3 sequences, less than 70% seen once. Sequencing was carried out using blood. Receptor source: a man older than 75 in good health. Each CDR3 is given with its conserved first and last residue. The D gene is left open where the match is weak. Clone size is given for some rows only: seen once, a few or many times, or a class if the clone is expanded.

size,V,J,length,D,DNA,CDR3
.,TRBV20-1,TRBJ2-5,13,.,TGCAGTGCTAGACCTGGGGGGCCGGAGACCCAGTACTTC,CSARPGGPETQYF
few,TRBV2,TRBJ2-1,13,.,TGTGCCAGCAGTGACCCAGGGAACGGGGAGCAGTTCTTC,CASSDPGNGEQFF
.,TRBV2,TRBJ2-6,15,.,TGTGCCAGCAGTGTCTGGGGCACTGGGGCCAACGTCCTGACTTTC,CASSVWGTGANVLTF
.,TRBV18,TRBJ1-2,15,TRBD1,TGTGCCAGCTCACCAGCCGGGACAGGGAACTATGGCTACACCTTC,CASSPAGTGNYGYTF
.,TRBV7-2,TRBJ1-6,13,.,TGTGCCAGCAGCCCGGGACCCACGGGCCCCCTCCACTTT,CASSPGPTGPLHF
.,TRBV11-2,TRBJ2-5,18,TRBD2,TGTGCCAGCAGTTACACCCGACTAGCGGGAGAGATTGTCGAGACCCAGTACTTC,CASSYTRLAGEIVETQYF
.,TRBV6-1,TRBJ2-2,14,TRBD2,TGTGCCAGCAGTGACGGACTAGCAACCGGGGAGCTGTTTTTT,CASSDGLATGELFF
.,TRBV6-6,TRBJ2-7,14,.,TGTGCCAGCAGTTCCGGGGCCCGCCGTGTCGAGCAGTACTTC,CASSSGARRVEQYF
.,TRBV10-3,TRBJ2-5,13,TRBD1,TGTGCCGCCAGACAGGGGGCGGGGGAGACCCAGTACTTC,CAARQGAGETQYF
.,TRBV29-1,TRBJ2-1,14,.,TGCAGCCCTTTCCCCCAGGGGTCGGAGAAGGAGCAGTTCTTC,CSPFPQGSEKEQFF
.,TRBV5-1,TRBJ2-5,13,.,TGCGCCAGCAGCGCGGACTGGGAAGAGACCCAGTACTTC,CASSADWEETQYF
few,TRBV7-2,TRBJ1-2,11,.,TGTGCCAGCAGCTTTAACTATGGCTACACCTTC,CASSFNYGYTF
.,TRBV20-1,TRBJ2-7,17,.,TGCAGTGCTAGAGCCTTTAACCCGGGACCCCAAACGGACGAGCAGTACTTC,CSARAFNPGPQTDEQYF
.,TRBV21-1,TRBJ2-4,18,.,TGTGCCAGCAGCACGGGAGGAGGACAGGGCTTAGCCAAAAACATTCAGTACTTC,CASSTGGGQGLAKNIQYF
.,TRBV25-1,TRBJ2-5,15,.,TGTGCCAGCAGTGAATGGGGGGACAGCAAAGGGACCCAGTACTTC,CASSEWGDSKGTQYF
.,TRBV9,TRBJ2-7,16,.,TGTGCCAGCAGCGTAGCTCCGGCCTCCGACGAGAACGTGCAGTACTTC,CASSVAPASDENVQYF
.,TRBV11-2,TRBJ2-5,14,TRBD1,TGTACCAGCAGGCGAAGTACAGGGGGGGAGACCCAGTACTTC,CTSRRSTGGETQYF
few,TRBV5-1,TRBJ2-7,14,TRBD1,TGCGCCAGCAGCTCTTACAGGGGTGACAATGAGCAGTACTTC,CASSSYRGDNEQYF
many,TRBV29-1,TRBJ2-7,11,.,TGCAGCGTAAAGCGGCTCGACGAGCAGTACTTC,CSVKRLDEQYF